This T cell receptor beta chain was observed in a study of CD8+CD57+ T cells in acquired aplastic anemia. As for the study in general: DNA per sorted CD4+ or CD8+ sample ranged about 0.2 to 27.4 ug, averaging roughly 3.2 ug.

Study conclusions and caveats: CD8+ Simpson's diversity in patients was not significantly different from that in controls. A set of around 30 CD8+ CDR3 sequences was shared between patients and controls, and these sequences appeared highly expressed in patients.

On this clonotype: Its antigen is currently unknown.

TCR beta VDJ and CDR3 profiling used genomic DNA as template. From the reads, TCRdb called clonotypes with MiXCR, one entry per CDR3 protein. This sample yields more than 150,000 distinct CDR3 sequences, of which about 64% are seen a single time; just over 45% belongs to the top ten. This receptor was identified in a human donor with severe aplastic anemia or a healthy control (not recorded which). Sequences were obtained from sorted CD4+, CD8+, or CD8+CD57+ T cells (not recorded which) from PBMCs.

The CDR3 spells CASREHPPGHGYTF. CDR3 coding DNA: TGTGCCAGCAGGGAACATCCCCCCGGCCATGGCTACACCTTC. The chain links TRBV2 to TRBJ1-2; D is undetermined. In germline, CDR1 is SNHLY, CDR2 FYNNEI. Trimming removed 6 bases at V and 6 bases at J, with 17 bases between. The CDR3 length is 14 residues. The full variable domain, in which reference TRBV2 and TRBJ1-2 provide the parts outside the CDR3, is EPEVTQTPSHQVTQMGQEVILRCVPISNHLYFYWYRQILGQKVEFLVSFYNNEISEKSEIFDDQFSVERPDGSNFTLKIRSTKLEDSAMYFCASREHPPGHGYTFGSGTRLTVV.